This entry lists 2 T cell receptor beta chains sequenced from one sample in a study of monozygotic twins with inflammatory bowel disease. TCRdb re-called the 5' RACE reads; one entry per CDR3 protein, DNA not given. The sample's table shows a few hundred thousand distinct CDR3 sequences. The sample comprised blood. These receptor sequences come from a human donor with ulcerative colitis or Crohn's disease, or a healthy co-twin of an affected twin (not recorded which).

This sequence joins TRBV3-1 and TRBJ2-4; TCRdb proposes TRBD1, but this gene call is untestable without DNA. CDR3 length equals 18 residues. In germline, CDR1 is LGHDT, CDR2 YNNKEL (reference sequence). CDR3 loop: CASSQDHDRGRRGWIQYF.

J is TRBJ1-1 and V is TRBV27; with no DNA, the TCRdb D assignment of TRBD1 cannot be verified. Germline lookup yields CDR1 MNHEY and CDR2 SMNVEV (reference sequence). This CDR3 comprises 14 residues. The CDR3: CASSSGQLNTEAFF.